The clone carrying this T cell receptor (beta chain) was picked up many times. These data originate in a study of neurological immune-mediated disorders. A single record per CDR3 protein comes from TCRdb applying MiXCR to the 5' RACE reads. The top ten clones hold just over 5.5% of a sample with about 39,000 distinct CDR3 sequences, around 7.2% of them seen once. V shed 4 bases and J 2 bases; nucleotides not matched to a gene: 10. CDR3 length: 17 amino acids. Per the germline V gene, CDR1 is SGHRS and CDR2 is YFSETQ. Sequences were obtained from CD4+ T cells from blood. The rearrangement uses TRBV5-1 and TRBJ2-3; 10 bases match TRBD2. The sequence derives from a man between 50 and 59 years old in good health. In DNA, the CDR3 is TGCGCCAGCAGCCTCCGAATCCTAGCGGGAGTCACAGATACGCAGTATTTT. This encodes CASSLRILAGVTDTQYF.